The present TCR beta chain was sequenced within a study of human T cells and chemical hapten exposure. Study-wide context: During the roughly 26-week study period, patients had diphenylcyclopropenone applied to the scalp every week. Recorded diagnoses among the mostly female patients were alopecia areata, totalis or universalis.

Study results and caveats: It should be noted that donors had alopecia, so their immune response may differ from healthy people's.

Regarding time point: patch test 2, 6 weeks after DPC sensitization. Treatment indicated: therapeutic diphenylcyclopropenone sensitization with weekly scalp DPC. MiXCR was run by TCRdb on the RACE reads, yielding one entry per CDR3 protein. The sample holds a few hundred thousand distinct CDR3 sequences, roughly 6.3% seen once. The trim removed 8 bases at V and 5 bases at J, leaving 8 bases unmatched. The CDR3 is made up of 13 amino acids. Germline-derived CDR1 and CDR2 are DFQATT and SNEGSKA (reference sequence). Comments on this clonotype: What it recognizes is unknown.

This chain connects TRBV20-1 to TRBJ2-3; 9 nucleotides match TRBD2. This clonotype was obtained from a woman aged 18-29 years with alopecia areata. Some clones in this sample may be carry-over from other donors' samples. The material sequenced was whole blood, taken in connection with sensitization to the hapten diphenylcyclopropenone (DPC). The chain's CDR3 is CSPLRGGKDTQYF. Here the CDR3 DNA reads TGCAGTCCACTGCGGGGGGGTAAAGATACGCAGTATTTT.